The clone carrying this TCR beta chain has more than one count but fewer than ten. The antigen remains undetermined. CDR1 is SGHTA, CDR2 FQGNSA, per germline. The CDR3 consists of 13 residues. Trimming pared 3 bases from V and 6 bases from J, leaving 8 bases between. The data originate from a study of post-analysis software for immune sequencing data. Study as a whole: The disease courses covered relapsing-remitting, secondary progressive and progressive-relapsing multiple sclerosis.

Unique molecular identifiers featured in each of the TCR beta cDNA libraries. Each CDR3 protein is one row after TCRdb ran MiXCR on the PCR reads. Of hundreds of thousands of distinct CDR3 sequences listed, less than 35% are singletons. Study-wide findings and caveats: About five TRBV segments, including TRBV5-6, TRBV5-1 and TRBV20-1, were more frequent in patients than controls. With F measure, samples from one preparation batch clustered together strongly. There was significantly lower normalized Chao1 diversity in multiple sclerosis patients than in controls.

Sequenced input: blood. The clonotype comes from a girl between 5 and 17 years old with multiple sclerosis. This rearrangement joins TRBV7-2 to TRBJ1-4; no clear D. CDR3 coding DNA: TGTGCCAGCAGCTTTCGCAATGATGAAAAACTGTTTTTT. Amino acids: CASSFRNDEKLFF.